The 9 T cell receptor beta chains in this list originate from one sample, sequenced in a study of shared clonotypes between healthy human individuals (dated by TCRdb to the early 2020s). The protocol used for the library was the immunoSEQ multiplex PCR assay. TCRdb holds this immuneACCESS table with in-frame rearrangements only. Some clones are missing; in checked studies, unresolved V genes explain under half, and the rest has no known cause. The sample records about 2.4 million clones, approximately 93% of which are singletons. About 0.34% of the sample comes from the top ten. Source material: naive CD4+ T cells from PBMCs. According to the study, the label for this sample's cell subset or site signals: CD45RA+ positively selected. These TCRs come from a man aged 18 to 30 in good health. Some clones in this sample may be carry-over from other donors' samples.

The chain joins TRBV19 to TRBJ2-1, with 13 bases that match TRBD2. CDR1 is LNHDA, CDR2 SQIVND, per germline (reference sequence). The V segment lost 5 bases and the J segment 4 bases; nucleotides outside the gene matches: 5. This CDR3 has 16 residues. CDR3 sequence: CASSPGTSGKYNEQFF. In nucleotides, the CDR3 is TGTGCCAGTAGTCCCGGGACTAGCGGGAAATACAATGAGCAGTTCTTC.

This chain connects TRBV7-2 to TRBJ2-7, with 8 bases lining up with TRBD1. The junction had 5 bases not matched to a gene; V was cut back by 2 bases and J by 5 bases. This CDR3 spans 14 amino acids. Germline CDR1 reads SGHTA; CDR2 reads FQGNSA. CDR3 sequence (DNA): TGTGCCAGCAGCTTAAGAGGACAGGGCCACGAGCAGTACTTC. Translated: CASSLRGQGHEQYF.

In nucleotides, the CDR3 is TGTGCCAGCAGCTTAGCAGTGACTAGCCCCAATGAGCAGTTCTTC. Its protein product is CASSLAVTSPNEQFF. This chain uses TRBV7-2 with TRBJ2-1, with 7 bases fitting TRBD2. The CDR3 extends over 15 amino acids. The V gene end was trimmed by 0 bases and the J gene end by 6 bases; junction bases not matched to a gene: 5. In germline, CDR1 is SGHTA, CDR2 FQGNSA.

The rearrangement joins TRBV4-1 to TRBJ2-4, with 10 bases lining up with TRBD2. The germline CDR1 and CDR2 sequences are MGHRA and YSYEKL. J gave up 2 bases and V 0 bases, and 4 bases lay outside the gene matches. CDR3 length equals 17 residues. The CDR3 nucleotides read TGCGCCAGCAGCCAAGATCGGACTAGCGGAACCAAAAACATTCAGTACTTC. Amino acid sequence: CASSQDRTSGTKNIQYF.

The chain is built from TRBV5-1 and TRBJ2-7; possible D gene TRBD2, 6 bases. V lost 4 bases and J 1 base, leaving 15 bases between the germline ends. The CDR3 loop spans 15 amino acids. Germline-derived CDR1 and CDR2 are SGHRS and YFSETQ. As DNA, the CDR3 is TGCGCCAGCAGCCTCAAGGAGGGGAGATCCTACGAGCAGTACTTC. Protein: CASSLKEGRSYEQYF.

The chain links TRBV19 to TRBJ2-7, with D possibly being TRBD1 or TRBD2 (6 bases each). Trimming removed 0 bases from V and 0 bases from J, with 21 bases in between. The V gene's germline CDR1 is LNHDA and CDR2 SQIVND (reference sequence). The CDR3 extends over 19 amino acids. The CDR3 coding sequence is TGTGCCAGTAGTATAGAGGTCCCGGGGGCAAGAGGGATCTCCTACGAGCAGTACTTC. Translating gives CASSIEVPGARGISYEQYF.

The V and J genes are TRBV28 and TRBJ2-3, with no clear D. Between the trimmed V and J ends, which lost 5 bases and 2 bases, there was a span of 14 bases. Germline V lookup: CDR1 MDHEN, CDR2 SYDVKM. The CDR3 is 15 amino acids. The CDR3 reads CASSQTAALTDTQYF. CDR3 bases: TGTGCCAGCAGTCAAACGGCGGCACTCACAGATACGCAGTATTTT.

The rearrangement joins TRBV9 to TRBJ2-5; perhaps D is TRBD1 or TRBD2 (5 bases each). The CDR3 sequence is 15 residues long. Germline lookup yields CDR1 SGDLS and CDR2 YYNGEE. Trimming removed 0 bases from V and 5 bases from J, with 14 bases in between. CDR3 DNA sequence: TGTGCCAGCAGCGTAGGGATTACAGGCGGGGAGACCCAGTACTTC. Amino acids: CASSVGITGGETQYF.

This clone was seen more than once but under ten times. The chain joins TRBV9 to TRBJ1-2, with 10 nucleotides matching TRBD1. Trimming took 4 bases from V and 4 from J; bases not matched to a gene: 4. Germline V gene sequence: CDR1 SGDLS, CDR2 YYNGEE. The CDR3 runs to 14 residues. The chain's CDR3 is CASSTTGGGYGYTF. DNA of the CDR3: TGTGCCAGCAGCACGACAGGGGGCGGCTATGGCTACACCTTC.